The 25 T cell receptor beta chains in this list originate from one sample, sequenced in a study of tissue T cells after allogeneic stem cell transplantation. Profiling relied on immunoSEQ multiplex PCR, and the TCRdb table lists in-frame clones only, not all of them. The sample contains thousands of clones, about 50% of which appear only once. Noted time point: mouse harvest day 7 after allogeneic transplant. The graft held 10^6 splenic CD5+ T cells and 10^7 T-cell-depleted bone marrow cells. The sequenced sample consisted of gut tissue. These receptors were collected from a female BALB/c mouse given C57BL/6 T cells with graft-versus-host disease after an allogeneic hematopoietic cell transplant.

This clone is deemed large (0.1 to 1%). The germline and genes are mouse ones. The read ends 1 residue shy of where the CDR3 ends; the end is completed using the germline J gene. This chain connects TRBV12-1 to TRBJ2-7, with 9 nucleotides matching TRBD2. This CDR3 is 15 amino acids long. Germline assignment: CDR1 SGHSN and CDR2 HYEKVE. The junction had 5 bases not matched to a gene; V was cut back by 0 bases and J by 3 bases. The part of the CDR3 DNA that was read is TGTGCCAGCTCTCTCGAGGCTGGGGGGGTCTATGAACAGTAC. It encodes CASSLEAGGVYEQY. The full CDR3 protein is CASSLEAGGVYEQYF.

This clone was found a few times. Germline and genes here are mouse. Sequencing ends 1 residue short of the CDR3 end; the germline J gene provides the rest. The chain couples TRBV13-3 to TRBJ2-5, with D unresolved. The germline V gene encodes CDR1 NNHDY and CDR2 SYVADS. This CDR3 is built from 12 residues. Trimming took off 7 bases at V and 4 bases at J, with 10 bases between the two ends. The covered CDR3 bases are TGTGCCAGCGGCCGGGTGGAAGACACCCAGTAC. Protein sequence: CASGRVEDTQY. The CDR3, in full, reads CASGRVEDTQYF.

Points on this clone: Gene names and germline refer to mouse. From the germline J gene comes the end of the CDR3, since the read stops 1 residue before it. The chain is built from TRBV5 and TRBJ2-1; D remains ambiguous. The CDR3 contains 15 residues. CDR1 LGHNA and CDR2 YNLKQL come from the germline V gene (reference sequence). V lost 2 bases and J lost 1, with 9 bases in between. The CDR3 bases that were read are TGTGCCAGCAGCCAATCCCCGGGGAACTATGCTGAGCAGTTC. Translated, it gives CASSQSPGNYAEQF. The CDR3 as a whole reads CASSQSPGNYAEQFF.

Worth noting for this clone: Sequence at one end of the junction differs from germline and may be a read error. Mouse gene names apply. The CDR3 goes on 1 residue after the read ends, and that part is filled in from the germline J gene. The chain uses TRBV13-3 and TRBJ2-7; perhaps TRBD1 as D (6 bases). The germline V gene encodes CDR1 NNHDY and CDR2 SYVADS. This CDR3 is built from 13 residues. The DNA read from the CDR3 is TGTGCCAGCGGTGATGCAAAGGGGGATGAACAGTAC. It translates to CASGDAKGDEQY. The entire CDR3 is CASGDAKGDEQYF.

This clone was seen more than once but under ten times. Here the gene names and germline are mouse. Sequencing ends 1 residue short of the CDR3 end; the germline J gene provides the rest. The chain recombines TRBV26 with TRBJ1-2, with D perhaps TRBD1 (6 bases). The CDR3 extends over 14 amino acids. Deletions cut 4 bases from V and 2 bases from J, with 11 bases between. In germline, CDR1 is KGHPV, CDR2 FQNQEV (reference sequence). The CDR3 spells CASSQQGRNSDYTF. The part of the CDR3 DNA that was read is TGTGCCAGCAGTCAACAGGGAAGGAACTCCGACTACACC.

By proportion, this clone is large (0.1 to 1%). Germline and genes here are mouse. From the germline J gene comes the end of the CDR3, since the read stops 1 residue before it. This chain uses TRBV16 with TRBJ2-7, with 8 bases fitting TRBD2. The CDR3 extends over 14 amino acids. V gave up 4 bases and J gave up 0 bases; unmatched junction bases: 2. Germline V gene data show CDR1 as SGHSA and CDR2 as FRNQAP. CDR3 in amino acids: CASSSTGGSYEQYF. Partial CDR3 DNA: TGTGCAAGCAGCTCAACTGGGGGCTCCTATGAACAGTAC.

As to this clone: The listed genes are named as in mouse. The DNA ends 1 residue before the CDR3 does, and the rest of the CDR3 is filled in from the germline J gene. V is TRBV26 and J is TRBJ2-5; 10 bases map to TRBD1. Germline V CDR1 and CDR2: KGHPV, FQNQEV (reference sequence). J lost 5 bases, V lost 4 bases, and 6 bases had no gene match. The CDR3 covers 15 residues. CDR3 amino acids: CASSPRQGALDTQYF. CDR3 bases read: TGTGCCAGCAGTCCTCGACAGGGGGCGCTAGACACCCAGTAC.

Points on this clone: The gene symbols are mouse symbols. The DNA ends 1 residue before the CDR3 does, and the rest of the CDR3 is filled in from the germline J gene. The rearrangement uses TRBV26 and TRBJ2-7; D tentatively reads TRBD1 or TRBD2 (5 bases each). The CDR3 contains 12 residues. The V and J ends lost 3 bases and 6 bases respectively, with 9 bases between them. Germline values: CDR1 KGHPV, CDR2 FQNQEV (reference sequence). Here the CDR3 reads CASSLDGGEQYF. The part of the CDR3 DNA that was read is TGTGCCAGCAGTCTTGACGGGGGTGAACAGTAC.

Concerning this clone itself: Genes and germline are mouse. With the read ending 1 residue before the CDR3 end, the germline J gene is used to fill in that end. The genes are TRBV12-2 and TRBJ1-4, with a tentative D call TRBD1 (6 bases). Germline V gene data show CDR1 as SGHLS and CDR2 as HYDKME. This CDR3 contains 16 residues. Trimming shortened V by 0 bases and J by 0 bases, and 10 bases separated the two germline ends. The sequenced part of the CDR3 DNA is TGTGCCAGCTCTCTCAGGGGGGGAATTTCCAACGAAAGATTATTT. It translates to CASSLRGGISNERLF. The CDR3 reads in full as CASSLRGGISNERLFF. Complete variable domain (other parts from reference TRBV12-2 and TRBJ1-4): NSGVVQSPRYIIKGKGERSILKCIPISGHLSVAWYQQTQGQELKFFIQHYDKMERDKGNLPSRFSVQQFDDYHSEMNMSALELEDSAVYFCASSLRGGISNERLFFGHGTKLSVL.

A note on this clone: Gene names denote mouse genes. The missing CDR3 end, 1 residue past where the read stops, is filled in from the germline J gene. The V gene is TRBV16, the J gene TRBJ2-7; D gene uncertain. V gave up 0 bases and J gave up 4 bases, with 4 bases separating them. The CDR3 is 12 amino acids. The germline V gene encodes CDR1 SGHSA and CDR2 FRNQAP. The CDR3 sequence: CASSLDRYEQYF. The CDR3 bases that were read are TGTGCAAGCAGCTTAGACAGGTATGAACAGTAC.

Worth noting for this clone: The genes are named according to mouse. The CDR3 end is not reached by the read, which stops 1 residue before it; the germline J gene fills it in. The chain joins TRBV26 to TRBJ1-3; TRBD1 aligns across 11 bases. Trimming cost V 6 bases and J 3 bases; bases outside gene matches: 4. There are 15 residues in the CDR3. The germline V gene has CDR1 KGHPV and CDR2 FQNQEV (reference sequence). CDR3 bases read: TGTGCCAGCAGCACGGACAGGGGGCTTGGAAATACGCTCTAT. Amino acid sequence: CASSTDRGLGNTLY. The full CDR3 protein reads CASSTDRGLGNTLYF.

This clone has just one count. Mouse gene names and germline throughout. Coverage ceases 1 residue before the CDR3 finishes, and the germline J gene fills in the end. The rearrangement joins TRBV4 to TRBJ2-3; a possible D gene is TRBD1 (5 bases). V shed 5 bases and J shed 0 bases, with 6 bases lying between them. The CDR3 length is 13 residues. The V gene's germline CDR1 is LGHDT and CDR2 YNNKQL (reference sequence). CDR3 bases read: TGTGCCAGCAGCAGGACAAGTGCAGAAACGCTGTAT. Amino acid sequence: CASSRTSAETLY. The whole CDR3 reads CASSRTSAETLYF. The full variable domain, rest sourced from reference TRBV4 and TRBJ2-3, is ETAVFQTPNYHVTQVGNEVSFNCKQTLGHDTMYWYKQDSKKLLKIMFSYNNKQLIVNETVPRRFSPQSSDKAHLNLRIKSVEPEDSAVYLCASSRTSAETLYFGSGTRLTVL.

This clone was seen a few times. These gene names are mouse names. The read falls 1 residue short of the CDR3 end, and the missing part is taken from the germline J gene. The chain joins TRBV12-1 to TRBJ2-7; D may match TRBD1 or TRBD2 (5 bases each). The V and J ends lost 0 bases and 0 bases respectively, with 8 bases between them. CDR1 SGHSN and CDR2 HYEKVE come from the germline V gene. The CDR3 sequence is 14 residues long. CDR3 DNA, as far as it was read: TGTGCCAGCTCTCTCGGGGGTAACTCCTATGAACAGTAC. This gives the protein CASSLGGNSYEQY. The whole CDR3 reads CASSLGGNSYEQYF. The variable domain in full, with the rest retrieved from reference TRBV12-1 and TRBJ2-7, is DSGVVQSPRHIIKEKGGRSVLTCIPISGHSNVVWYQQTLGKELKFLIQHYEKVERDKGFLPSRFSVQQFDDYHSEMNMSALELEDSAMYFCASSLGGNSYEQYFGPGTRLTVL.

In its sample, this clone was seen once. Here the gene names and germline are mouse. The sequenced fragment ends 1 residue before the CDR3 boundary, so the rest is inferred from the germline J gene. This sequence joins TRBV23 and TRBJ1-1; TRBD1, as called in the table, went unchecked against the DNA. Germline CDR1 reads KGHTA; CDR2 reads FQNQQP. There are 13 residues in the CDR3. The chain's CDR3 is CSSSSGQYTEVFF. The sequenced CDR3 bases are TGCTCCAGCAGTTCGGGACAGTACACAGAAGTCTTC.

This clone showed up just a few times. Gene labels here are mouse ones. The CDR3 spells CASSRTGGYAEQFF. Incomplete CDR3 DNA: TGTGCTAGCAGTAGAACCGGGGGCTATGCTGAGCAGTTC. This chain links TRBV17 with TRBJ2-1, with D perhaps given as TRBD1 or TRBD2 (5 bases each). From the germline J gene comes the end of the CDR3, since the read stops 1 residue before it. V gave up 2 bases and J gave up 3 bases, with 8 bases separating them. Germline CDR1 reads MNHDT; CDR2 reads YYDKIL. The CDR3 runs to 14 residues.

About this clone: Gene names refer to mouse genes. Coverage ceases 1 residue before the CDR3 finishes, and the germline J gene fills in the end. The chain couples TRBV3 to TRBJ2-5, with TRBD2 identical over 10 bases. Germline CDR1 and CDR2: SNHLY and FYNGKV (reference sequence). Losses at the gene ends were 2 bases for V and 7 bases for J; bases not matched to a gene: 3. The CDR3 is 14 residues long. Incomplete CDR3 DNA: TGTGCCAGCAGCTTATCTGGGGGGGCGAACACCCAGTAC. As protein: CASSLSGGANTQY. In full, the CDR3 reads CASSLSGGANTQYF.

In this sample, this clone turned up a few times. Gene labels here are mouse ones. The CDR3 end falls 1 residue outside the read, so it is completed with the germline J gene. The V gene is TRBV16, the J gene TRBJ2-1, with no clear D. V lost 5 bases and J 1 base, leaving 9 bases between the germline ends. This CDR3 is 14 amino acids long. Germline-derived CDR1 and CDR2 are SGHSA and FRNQAP. The CDR3 loop reads CASSPSANYAEQFF. The sequenced CDR3 bases are TGTGCAAGCAGCCCCTCTGCAAACTATGCTGAGCAGTTC.

On this clone: Mouse gene names apply. With the read ending 1 residue before the CDR3 end, the germline J gene is used to fill in that end. The chain joins TRBV23 to TRBJ1-1; TRBD1, the D gene given by the table, was not confirmed from the DNA. The germline V gene encodes CDR1 KGHTA and CDR2 FQNQQP. This CDR3 has 14 residues. The CDR3 protein is CSSSQGTGNTEVFF. The DNA read from the CDR3 is TGCTCCAGCAGTCAAGGGACAGGGAACACAGAAGTCTTC.

This clone came up a few times. Any gene name here is a mouse gene name. Coverage ceases 1 residue before the CDR3 finishes, and the germline J gene fills in the end. J is TRBJ1-2 and V is TRBV3; 8 bases agree with TRBD1. The CDR3 is 14 residues long. With V trimmed by 4 bases and J by 2 bases, 3 bases remained unmatched. Germline V gives CDR1 SNHLY, CDR2 FYNGKV (reference sequence). CDR3 sequence reads: CASSYRQGNSDYTF. The CDR3 bases that were read are TGTGCCAGCAGCTATCGACAGGGGAACTCCGACTACACC.

A few counts support this clone. Here the gene names and germline are mouse. The read halts 1 residue ahead of the CDR3 end, with the missing end drawn from the germline J gene. The gene calls are TRBV24 and TRBJ2-5; perhaps TRBD1 as D (5 bases). V lost 2 bases and J 3 bases, leaving 6 bases between the germline ends. Per the germline V gene, CDR1 is KGHTA and CDR2 is FRNEEI. This CDR3 comprises 13 residues. The part of the CDR3 DNA that was read is TGTGCCAGCAGTCTGAGACAGCAAGACACCCAGTAC. It translates to CASSLRQQDTQY. The complete CDR3 sequence is CASSLRQQDTQYF.

This clone was recorded only once. Mouse names are used for the genes. The read is 1 residue too short to cover the CDR3 end, so that end is filled in from the germline J gene. The chain employs TRBV26 and TRBJ2-1, with TRBD1 identical over 7 bases. The CDR3 runs to 13 residues. The V gene end was trimmed by 3 bases and the J gene end by 9 bases; junction bases not matched to a gene: 5. Germline V gene data show CDR1 as KGHPV and CDR2 as FQNQEV (reference sequence). CDR3 sequence reads: CASSLRQGLEQFF. The sequenced CDR3 bases are TGTGCCAGCAGTCTAAGACAGGGTCTTGAGCAGTTC.

For this clone: Any gene name here is a mouse gene name. The read is 1 residue too short to cover the CDR3 end, so that end is filled in from the germline J gene. This chain links TRBV23 with TRBJ1-2; TRBD1 is taken as the D call from the table, unchecked against the DNA. CDR1 and CDR2 from the germline V gene are KGHTA and FQNQQP. The CDR3 contains 15 residues. The CDR3 reads CSSSQMGQTNSDYTF. CDR3 DNA (partial): TGCTCCAGCAGTCAAATGGGACAGACAAACTCCGACTACACC.

Turning to this clone: Gene names refer to mouse genes. The observed sequence ends 1 residue before the CDR3 terminus, with the missing tail filled in from the germline J gene. Other DNA sequences of this sample code for an identical CDR3. The rearrangement uses TRBV3 and TRBJ1-2; D uncertain. V was clipped by 0 bases and J by 0 bases, with 2 bases between them. The CDR3 consists of 13 residues. Germline assignment: CDR1 SNHLY and CDR2 FYNGKV (reference sequence). Partial CDR3 DNA: TGTGCCAGCAGCTTAGCTGCAAACTCCGACTACACC. Protein product: CASSLAANSDYT. The whole CDR3 sequence is CASSLAANSDYTF.

On this clone itself: Genes and germline come from the mouse. From the germline J gene comes the end of the CDR3, since the read stops 1 residue before it. This sequence joins TRBV13-2 and TRBJ2-7, with D perhaps matching TRBD1 (6 bases). Germline CDR1 reads NNHNN; CDR2 reads SYGAGS (reference sequence). Trimming removed 2 bases at V and 5 bases at J, with 8 bases between. This CDR3 has 12 residues. Incomplete CDR3 DNA: TGTGCCAGCGGTGACAGGGGTGATGAACAGTAC. Its protein product is CASGDRGDEQY. The whole CDR3 protein is CASGDRGDEQYF.

This clone occurred a few times. Gene names denote mouse genes. The read ends 1 residue early relative to the CDR3; the germline J gene fills the gap. The chain carries TRBV20 and TRBJ1-5, with D possibly matching TRBD1 (6 bases). Germline V gives CDR1 GFQATS, CDR2 STVNSAI. Trimming removed 1 base from V and 4 bases from J, with 8 bases in between. This CDR3 comprises 13 residues. The CDR3 sequence: CGARGTANQAPLF. The sequenced CDR3 bases are TGTGGTGCTAGGGGGACAGCAAACCAGGCTCCGCTT.